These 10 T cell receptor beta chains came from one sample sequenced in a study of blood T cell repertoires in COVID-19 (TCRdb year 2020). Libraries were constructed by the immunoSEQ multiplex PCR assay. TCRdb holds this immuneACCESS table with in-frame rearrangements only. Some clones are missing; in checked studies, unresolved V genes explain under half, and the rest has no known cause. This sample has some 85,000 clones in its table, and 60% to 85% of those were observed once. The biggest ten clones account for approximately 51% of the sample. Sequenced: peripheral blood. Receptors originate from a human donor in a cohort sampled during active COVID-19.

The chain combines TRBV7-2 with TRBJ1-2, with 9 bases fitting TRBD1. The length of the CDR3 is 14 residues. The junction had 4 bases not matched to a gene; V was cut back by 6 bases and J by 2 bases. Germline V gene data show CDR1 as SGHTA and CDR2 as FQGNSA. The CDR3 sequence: CASSDGQGNYGYTF. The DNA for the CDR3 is TGTGCCAGCAGTGATGGACAGGGGAACTATGGCTACACCTTC.

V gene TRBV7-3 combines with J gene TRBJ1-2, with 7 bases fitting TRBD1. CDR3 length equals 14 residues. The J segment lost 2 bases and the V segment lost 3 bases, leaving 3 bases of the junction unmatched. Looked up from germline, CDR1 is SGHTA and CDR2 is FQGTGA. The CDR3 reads CASSLTGINYGYTF. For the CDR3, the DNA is TGTGCCAGCAGCTTGACAGGGATCAACTATGGCTACACCTTC.

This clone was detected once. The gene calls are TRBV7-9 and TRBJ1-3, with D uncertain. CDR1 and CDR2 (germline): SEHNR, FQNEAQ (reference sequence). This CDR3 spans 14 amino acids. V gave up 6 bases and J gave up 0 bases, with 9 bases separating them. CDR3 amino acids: CASSPDISGNTIYF. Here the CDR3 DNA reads TGTGCCAGCAGTCCCGACATCTCTGGAAACACCATATATTTT.

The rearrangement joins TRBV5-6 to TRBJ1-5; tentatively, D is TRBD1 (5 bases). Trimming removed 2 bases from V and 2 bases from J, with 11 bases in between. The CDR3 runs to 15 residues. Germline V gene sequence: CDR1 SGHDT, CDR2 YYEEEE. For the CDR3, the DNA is TGTGCCAGCAGCTTCTCGGGGACTGGCAATCAGCCCCAGCATTTT. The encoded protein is CASSFSGTGNQPQHF.

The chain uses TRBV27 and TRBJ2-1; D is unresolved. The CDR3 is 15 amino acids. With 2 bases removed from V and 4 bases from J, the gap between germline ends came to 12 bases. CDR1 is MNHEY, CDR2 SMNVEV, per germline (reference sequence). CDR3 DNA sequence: TGTGCCAGCAGTTTAGGAGCGCCGGATTACAATGAGCAGTTCTTC. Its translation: CASSLGAPDYNEQFF.

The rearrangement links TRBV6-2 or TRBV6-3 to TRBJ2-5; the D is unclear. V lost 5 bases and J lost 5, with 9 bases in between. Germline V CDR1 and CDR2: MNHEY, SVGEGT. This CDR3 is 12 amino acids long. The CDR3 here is CASSNTQETQYF. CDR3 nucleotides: TGTGCCAGCAGTAACACCCAGGAGACCCAGTACTTC.

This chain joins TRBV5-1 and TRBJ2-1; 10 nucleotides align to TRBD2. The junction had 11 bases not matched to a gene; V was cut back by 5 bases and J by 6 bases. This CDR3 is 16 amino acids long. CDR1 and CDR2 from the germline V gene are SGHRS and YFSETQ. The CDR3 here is CASSKVGTSGVNEQFF. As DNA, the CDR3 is TGCGCCAGCAGTAAGGTGGGAACTAGCGGGGTCAATGAGCAGTTCTTC. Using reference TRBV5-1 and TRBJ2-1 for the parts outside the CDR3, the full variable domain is KAGVTQTPRYLIKTRGQQVTLSCSPISGHRSVSWYQQTPGQGLQFLFEYFSETQRNKGNFPGRFSGRQFSNSRSEMNVSTLELGDSALYLCASSKVGTSGVNEQFFGPGTRLTVL.

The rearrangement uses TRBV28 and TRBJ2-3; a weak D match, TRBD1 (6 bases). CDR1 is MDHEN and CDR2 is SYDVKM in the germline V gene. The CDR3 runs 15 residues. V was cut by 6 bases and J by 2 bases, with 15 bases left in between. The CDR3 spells CASRTGTLYTDTQYF. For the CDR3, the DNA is TGTGCCAGCAGGACCGGGACACTCTACACAGATACGCAGTATTTT.

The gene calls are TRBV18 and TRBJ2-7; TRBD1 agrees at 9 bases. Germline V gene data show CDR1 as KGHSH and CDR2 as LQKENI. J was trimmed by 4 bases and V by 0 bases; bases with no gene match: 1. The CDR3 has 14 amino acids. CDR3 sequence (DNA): TGTGCCAGCTCACCACCGGGACAGGGTTACGAGCAGTACTTC. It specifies CASSPPGQGYEQYF.

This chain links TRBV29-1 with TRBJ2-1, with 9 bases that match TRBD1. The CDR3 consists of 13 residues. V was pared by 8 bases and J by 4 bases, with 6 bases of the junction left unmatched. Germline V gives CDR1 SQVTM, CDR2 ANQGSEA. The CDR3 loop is CSTNRGQYNEQFF. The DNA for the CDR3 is TGCAGCACCAACAGGGGGCAGTACAATGAGCAGTTCTTC.